This TCR beta chain was recovered during a study of PD-L1 blockade in urothelial cancer. Measured with immunoSEQ multiplex PCR; TCRdb has only the in-frame clones, and not every one. This sample yields fewer than 90,000 clones, of which approximately 90% are seen a single time; around 0.87% belongs to the top ten. CDR1 is SEHNR and CDR2 is FQNEAQ in the germline V gene (reference sequence). Between the trimmed V and J ends, which lost 5 bases and 3 bases, there was a span of 10 bases. The length of the CDR3 is 13 residues. Sample time point: peripheral blood 6 weeks after treatment start. Sequenced here: PBMCs, sampled around atezolizumab (anti-PD-L1) treatment. This sequence was found in a woman over 75 with urothelial cancer. The chain carries TRBV7-9 and TRBJ1-2; no firm D call. CDR3 in amino acids: CASSLEPYYGYTF. CDR3 coding DNA: TGTGCCAGCAGCCTTGAGCCGTACTATGGCTACACCTTC.